A selection of T cell receptor beta chains follows, all from one sample in a study of cytomegalovirus exposure and HLA in healthy donors. The data were produced by immunoSEQ multiplex PCR, yet TCRdb's version contains in-frame clones alone and is incomplete. The sample carries 110,000 to 150,000 clones, nearly 85% recorded once. The sample consisted of PBMCs. The receptors were gathered from a male donor in good health and CMV-seronegative. The CDR3 runs from the conserved cysteine through the conserved F or W. D genes are given only for firm matches. Expanded clones get a size class; other rows say once, few or many, or leave the size out.

NA	NA	TRBV10-2	TRBJ1-4	CASSETGMGEKLFF	TGCGCCAGCAGTGAGACAGGGATGGGGGAAAAACTGTTTTTT
NA	NA	TRBV9	TRBJ1-1	CASSLLWNTEAFF	TGTGCCAGCAGCCTCCTATGGAACACTGAAGCTTTCTTT
NA	NA	TRBV7-9	TRBJ2-7	CASSLSQGIVEQYF	TGTGCCAGCAGCTTAAGTCAGGGGATAGTCGAGCAGTACTTC
TRBD1	NA	TRBV7-3	TRBJ2-3	CASSFCTWTGDTDTQYF	TGTGCCAGCAGCTTTTGTACTTGGACAGGGGACACAGATACGCAGTATTTT
NA	NA	TRBV7-6	TRBJ1-4	CASSPLAGIANEKLFF	TGTGCCAGCAGCCCACTCGCAGGGATCGCTAATGAAAAACTGTTTTTT
NA	NA	TRBV5-5	TRBJ1-1	CASSLEVTVMNTEAFF	TGTGCCAGCAGCTTGGAGGTCACAGTTATGAACACTGAAGCTTTCTTT
NA	once	TRBV5-5	TRBJ1-1	CASSFGSAPKNTEAFF	TGTGCCAGCAGCTTTGGTTCAGCGCCCAAAAACACTGAAGCTTTCTTT
NA	once	TRBV11-2	TRBJ2-3	CASSPLSADTQYF	TGTGCCAGCAGCCCACTTTCGGCAGATACGCAGTATTTT
NA	NA	TRBV19	TRBJ2-3	CASSTLDSSTDTQYF	TGTGCCAGTAGTACCCTGGACAGTAGCACAGATACGCAGTATTTT
NA	NA	TRBV28	TRBJ2-3	CASRLAGSTDTQYF	TGTGCCAGCAGGCTGGCCGGGAGCACAGATACGCAGTATTTT
TRBD2	once	TRBV9	TRBJ2-5	CASSVPSGGQETQYF	TGTGCCAGCAGCGTACCGAGCGGGGGGCAAGAGACCCAGTACTTC
TRBD2	NA	TRBV7-9	TRBJ2-1	CASRPRGAGGSDEQFF	TGTGCCAGCAGACCCAGGGGAGCGGGGGGATCCGATGAGCAGTTCTTC
TRBD2	once	TRBV5-1	TRBJ2-2	CASSPKGPPGLAQFGTGELFF	TGCGCCAGCAGCCCCAAGGGGCCGCCGGGACTAGCTCAATTCGGGACCGGGGAGCTGTTTTTT
NA	few	TRBV4-1	TRBJ1-1	CASSQDRGYVTEAFF	TGCGCCAGCAGCCAAGATCGAGGTTATGTAACTGAAGCTTTCTTT
NA	few	TRBV7-2	TRBJ2-2	CASSYRTGGTGELFF	TGTGCCAGCAGCTATAGGACGGGCGGGACCGGGGAGCTGTTTTTT
NA	NA	TRBV6-5	TRBJ1-4	CASSPTGLNEKLFF	TGTGCCAGCAGTCCGACGGGGTTAAATGAAAAACTGTTTTTT
TRBD2	NA	TRBV7-2	TRBJ2-5	CASSLGSGRVETQYF	TGTGCCAGCAGCTTAGGTAGCGGGAGGGTGGAGACCCAGTACTTC
TRBD1	NA	TRBV27	TRBJ2-5	CASSSFPRQGIMETQYF	TGTGCCAGCAGTTCGTTTCCGAGACAGGGTATTATGGAGACCCAGTACTTC
NA	NA	TRBV10-3	TRBJ1-3	CAIRRTGSSGNTIYF	TGTGCCATCAGGAGGACGGGGAGCTCTGGAAACACCATATATTTT
TRBD2	NA	TRBV4-3	TRBJ2-1	CASSQELAGVGEQFF	TGCGCCAGCAGCCAAGAACTAGCGGGAGTAGGTGAGCAGTTCTTC
TRBD2	NA	TRBV4-1	TRBJ2-2	CASSQDGGGGGTGELFF	TGCGCCAGCAGCCAAGATGGGGGCGGGGGGGGAACCGGGGAGCTGTTTTTT
TRBD2	NA	TRBV28	TRBJ2-7	CASSFGGSHEQYF	TGTGCCAGCAGTTTCGGGGGGTCCCACGAGCAGTACTTC
NA	NA	TRBV7-9	TRBJ2-1	CSSSLANTYNEQFF	TGTTCCAGCAGCTTAGCGAACACATACAATGAGCAGTTCTTC
NA	NA	TRBV27	TRBJ2-7	CASSLSGGTYEQYF	TGTGCCAGCAGTTTATCAGGAGGGACCTACGAGCAGTACTTC
TRBD2	NA	TRBV30	TRBJ2-1	CAWSVLAGYNEQFF	TGTGCCTGGAGTGTACTAGCGGGCTACAATGAGCAGTTCTTC
NA	NA	TRBV9	TRBJ1-1	CASSVWPTRGTFGSTEAFF	TGTGCCAGCAGCGTATGGCCGACTCGGGGCACCTTCGGGAGCACTGAAGCTTTCTTT
NA	NA	TRBV4-1	TRBJ2-1	CASSQDSTGIGGPLEQFF	TGCGCCAGCAGCCAAGATTCAACAGGGATAGGAGGCCCCCTAGAACAGTTCTTC
NA	NA	TRBV18	TRBJ1-1	CASSPLGQNTEAFF	TGTGCCAGCTCACCACTAGGACAGAACACTGAAGCTTTCTTT
TRBD1	NA	TRBV7-6	TRBJ2-2	CASSFDRVPGELFF	TGTGCCAGCAGCTTCGACAGGGTGCCCGGGGAGCTGTTTTTT
TRBD1	few	TRBV9	TRBJ2-1	CASSVYGQGGNEQFF	TGTGCCAGCAGCGTTTACGGACAGGGGGGCAATGAGCAGTTCTTC